This TCR beta chain was found in a study of OX40 agonist ivuxolimab in advanced cancers. Notes on the research overall: Ivuxolimab was an agonistic, fully human IgG2 monoclonal antibody directed against OX40 (CD134), a costimulatory receptor. A male proportion of around 81% and a mean age of roughly 58 years, ranging from roughly 23 to 85, were recorded for the dose-escalation cohort. Partial responses were achieved by three dose-escalation patients, of whom one had hepatocellular carcinoma and two had cutaneous melanoma. Peripheral TCRbeta sequencing aimed to test whether ivuxolimab altered TCR sequence diversity and caused clonal T-cell expansion. Of the 50 to 55 dose-escalation patients, hepatocellular carcinoma was present in around 20, melanoma in around 15, renal cell carcinoma in 9 and head and neck cancer in 9. Prior anti-PD-1, anti-PD-L1 or anti-CTLA-4 therapy was permitted, and approximately 42% of dose-escalation patients had received checkpoint inhibitors. Intravenous ivuxolimab was administered to patients every 2 weeks at six dose levels: 0.01, 0.1, 0.3, 1.5, 3 and 10 mg/kg. The monotherapy dose-escalation portion (N ≈ 57 patients) of the phase I ivuxolimab trial is reported in the paper. What the authors observed across the whole study: The antigen specificity of the peripheral T cells that underwent clonal expansion was not determined. In partial responders in the 0.1-3.0 mg/kg groups, normalized peripheral clonal expansion was found to be among the lowest, especially among CD8+ T cells. At doses of 0.1 to 3.0 mg/kg, clonal expansion of both CD4+ and CD8+ T cells in blood was seen between baseline and week 6. After ivuxolimab, expanded clones were on average more numerous among CD8+ T cells than among CD4+ T cells. Low levels of normalized T-cell clonal expansion were also seen in some patients who did not respond.

For sequencing of the TCRbeta CDR3 region, genomic DNA was extracted from the sorted cells. The immunoSEQ Assay was used for sequencing of TCRbeta CDR3 regions. Sourced from immuneACCESS, this table was stored by TCRdb with only in-frame sequences that have V and J called. A share of the clones is absent; for the studies checked, an unresolved V gene accounts for under half, and the remainder has no known explanation. The sample table records about 82,000 clones; approximately 90% of these occur just once. The ten largest make up about 2% of the sample. The trial excluded patients who had a history of autoimmune disease or were on systemic immunosuppression. Peripheral blood for TCR sequencing was collected from all dose cohorts at baseline, on cycle 4 day 1, and on cycle 7 day 1. The samples were drawn from a first-in-human, open-label, multicenter phase I dose-escalation trial of ivuxolimab. Adults with locally advanced or metastatic head and neck squamous cell, hepatocellular, melanoma or renal cell carcinoma were enrolled in the trial. CD4+ and CD8+ T cells were sorted separately from peripheral blood before TCR sequencing.

Concerning this clone: The clone's antigen remains unknown. There are no base qualities to consult, and no much larger clone falls within one base.

From its cysteine to its phenylalanine, the CDR3 spans 14 amino acids. The kept DNA is CDR3 alone, 42 bases in frame from the first base. CDR1 and CDR2 were assigned from the germline V gene as KGHSH and LQKENI. At the junction V is shortened by 7 bases and J by 5 bases; bases outside the gene matches: 7. The chain is made from TRBV18 and TRBJ1-1; TRBD1 aligns with 10 central bases. The sequence came from an adult with an advanced solid tumor such as melanoma, head and neck, liver or kidney cancer. Sequences were derived from CD4+ or CD8+ T cells sorted from blood, sampled in a trial of the OX40 agonist ivuxolimab. This receptor has the CDR3 CASWGQGIGTEAFF. The DNA sequence is given as TGTGCCAGCTGGGGACAGGGGATAGGAACTGAAGCTTTCTTT.